One sample yielded the 3 T cell receptor beta chains listed below, sequenced in a study of blood T cell repertoires in COVID-19. TCRdb's copy holds only in-frame clones and misses some; the assay was immunoSEQ multiplex PCR. The top ten clones hold approximately 1.2% of a sample with roughly 400,000 clones, around 91% of them seen once. Specimen: PBMCs or T cells enriched from blood (not recorded which). All receptors come from a man under 40 who had recovered from COVID-19.

The count of this clone is one. The chain joins TRBV7-8 to TRBJ2-1; perhaps TRBD1 as D (6 bases). The CDR3 length is 13 residues. Trimming left V 1 base short and J 8 bases short, with 9 bases between. The germline gives CDR1 SGHVS, CDR2 FQNEAQ. CDR3: CASSLEDRYEQFF. As DNA, the CDR3 is TGTGCCAGCAGCTTAGAGGACAGATATGAGCAGTTCTTC.

The chain is built from TRBV4-1 and TRBJ1-2; possible D gene TRBD1, 5 bases. CDR1 and CDR2 from the germline V gene are MGHRA and YSYEKL. The CDR3 is 14 amino acids. The ends were cut back, 1 base at V and 1 base at J, with 7 bases in the middle. Written as DNA, the CDR3 is TGCGCCAGCAGCCAAGCGGGGGGTAACTATGGCTACACCTTC. Translation: CASSQAGGNYGYTF.

This sequence joins TRBV13 and TRBJ1-6; TRBD1 might be the D (6 bases). The CDR3 totals 15 residues. Germline V gene lookup returns CDR1 PRHDT and CDR2 FYEKMQ (reference sequence). The V and J ends lost 5 bases and 4 bases respectively, with 12 bases between them. Here the CDR3 reads CASSPHRDYNSPLHF. Here the CDR3 DNA reads TGTGCCAGCAGCCCACACAGGGATTATAATTCACCCCTCCACTTT.